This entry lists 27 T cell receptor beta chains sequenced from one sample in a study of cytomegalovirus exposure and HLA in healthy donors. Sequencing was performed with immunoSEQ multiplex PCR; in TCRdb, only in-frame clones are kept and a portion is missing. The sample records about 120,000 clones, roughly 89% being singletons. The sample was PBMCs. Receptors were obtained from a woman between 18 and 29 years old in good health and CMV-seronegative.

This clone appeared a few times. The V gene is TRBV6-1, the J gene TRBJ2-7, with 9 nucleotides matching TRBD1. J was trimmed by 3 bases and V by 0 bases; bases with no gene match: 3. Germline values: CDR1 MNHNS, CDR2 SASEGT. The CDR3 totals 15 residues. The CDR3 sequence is CASSEAETGGYEQYF. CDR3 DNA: TGTGCCAGCAGTGAAGCAGAGACAGGGGGCTACGAGCAGTACTTC.

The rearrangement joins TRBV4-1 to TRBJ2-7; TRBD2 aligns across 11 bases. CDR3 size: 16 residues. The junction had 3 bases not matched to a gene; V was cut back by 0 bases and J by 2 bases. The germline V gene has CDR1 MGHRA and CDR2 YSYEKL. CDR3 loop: CASSQEPGLAAYEQYF. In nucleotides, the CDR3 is TGCGCCAGCAGCCAAGAGCCGGGACTAGCGGCCTACGAGCAGTACTTC.

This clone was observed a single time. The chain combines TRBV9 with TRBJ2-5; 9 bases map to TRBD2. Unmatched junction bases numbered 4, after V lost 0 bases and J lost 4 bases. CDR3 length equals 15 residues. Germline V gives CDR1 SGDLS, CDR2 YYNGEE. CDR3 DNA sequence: TGTGCCAGCAGCGTAGGTAGCGGGAGACTAGAGACCCAGTACTTC. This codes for CASSVGSGRLETQYF. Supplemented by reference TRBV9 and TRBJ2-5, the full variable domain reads DSGVTQTPKHLITATGQRVTLRCSPRSGDLSVYWYQQSLDQGLQFLIQYYNGEERAKGNILERFSAQQFPDLHSELNLSSLELGDSALYFCASSVGSGRLETQYFGPGTRLLVL.

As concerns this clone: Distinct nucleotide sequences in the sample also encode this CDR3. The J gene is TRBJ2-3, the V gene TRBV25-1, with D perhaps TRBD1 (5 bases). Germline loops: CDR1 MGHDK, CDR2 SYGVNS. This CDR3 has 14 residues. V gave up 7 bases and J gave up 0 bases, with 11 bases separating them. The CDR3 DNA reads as TGTGCCAGCAAGCAGGGTAAAAGCACAGATACGCAGTATTTT. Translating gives CASKQGKSTDTQYF.

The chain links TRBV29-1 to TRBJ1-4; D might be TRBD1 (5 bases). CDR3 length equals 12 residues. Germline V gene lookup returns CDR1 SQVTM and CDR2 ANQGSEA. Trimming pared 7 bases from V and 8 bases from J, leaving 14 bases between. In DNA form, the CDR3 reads TGCAGCGCCCCGGGGGTGGGCGAAAAACTGTTTTTT. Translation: CSAPGVGEKLFF.

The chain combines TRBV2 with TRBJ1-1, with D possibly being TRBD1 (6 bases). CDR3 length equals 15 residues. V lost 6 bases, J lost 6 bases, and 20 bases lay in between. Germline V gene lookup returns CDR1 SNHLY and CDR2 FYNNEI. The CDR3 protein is CASSLDRQDISEAFF. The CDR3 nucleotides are TGTGCCAGCAGCCTAGATAGACAGGATATCTCTGAAGCTTTCTTT.

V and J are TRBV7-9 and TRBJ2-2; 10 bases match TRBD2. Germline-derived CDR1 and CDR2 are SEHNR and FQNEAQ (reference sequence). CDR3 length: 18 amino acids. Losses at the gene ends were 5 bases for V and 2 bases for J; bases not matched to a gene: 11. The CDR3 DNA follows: TGTGCCAGCAGCCCTTCCGGGACTAGCGCTATAAACACCGGGGAGCTGTTTTTT. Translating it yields CASSPSGTSAINTGELFF.

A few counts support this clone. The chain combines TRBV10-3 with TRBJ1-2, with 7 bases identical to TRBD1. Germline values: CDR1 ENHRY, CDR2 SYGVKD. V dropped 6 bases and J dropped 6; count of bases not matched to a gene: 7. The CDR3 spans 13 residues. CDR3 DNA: TGTGCCATCAGCGAACTAGGGACAGATGGCTACACCTTC. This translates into CAISELGTDGYTF.

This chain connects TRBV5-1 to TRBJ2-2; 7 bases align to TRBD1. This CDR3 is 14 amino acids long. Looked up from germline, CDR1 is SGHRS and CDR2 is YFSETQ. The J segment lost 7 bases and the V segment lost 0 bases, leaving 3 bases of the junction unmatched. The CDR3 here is CASSLDRGYGELFF. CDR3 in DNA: TGCGCCAGCAGCTTGGACAGGGGATACGGGGAGCTGTTTTTT.

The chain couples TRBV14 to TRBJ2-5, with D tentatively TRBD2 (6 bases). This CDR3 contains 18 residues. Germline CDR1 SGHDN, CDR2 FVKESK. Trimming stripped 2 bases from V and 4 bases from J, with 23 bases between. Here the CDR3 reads CASSQLLASAGTGETQYF. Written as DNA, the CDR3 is TGTGCCAGCAGCCAACTCTTGGCATCGGCGGGGACCGGAGAGACCCAGTACTTC.

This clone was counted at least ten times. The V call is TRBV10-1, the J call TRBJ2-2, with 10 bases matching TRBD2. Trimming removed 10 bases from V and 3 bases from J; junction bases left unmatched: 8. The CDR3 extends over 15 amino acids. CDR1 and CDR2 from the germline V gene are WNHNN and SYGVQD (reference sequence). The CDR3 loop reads CATSSGSSDTGELFF. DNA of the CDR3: TGCGCCACTTCTAGCGGGAGTTCGGACACCGGGGAGCTGTTTTTT.

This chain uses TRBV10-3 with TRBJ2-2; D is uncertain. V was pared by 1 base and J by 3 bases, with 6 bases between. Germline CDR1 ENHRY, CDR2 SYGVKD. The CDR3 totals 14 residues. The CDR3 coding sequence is TGTGCCATCAGTGAGTTCTTGTACACCGGGGAGCTGTTTTTT. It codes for CAISEFLYTGELFF.

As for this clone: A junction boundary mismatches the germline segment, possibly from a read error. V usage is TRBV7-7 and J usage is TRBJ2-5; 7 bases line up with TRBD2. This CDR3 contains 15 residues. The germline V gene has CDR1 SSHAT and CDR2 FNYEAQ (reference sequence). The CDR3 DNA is TGTGCTAGCAGCTTCGGGGGGAGGTCGCAAGAGACCCAGTACTTC. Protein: CASSFGGRSQETQYF.

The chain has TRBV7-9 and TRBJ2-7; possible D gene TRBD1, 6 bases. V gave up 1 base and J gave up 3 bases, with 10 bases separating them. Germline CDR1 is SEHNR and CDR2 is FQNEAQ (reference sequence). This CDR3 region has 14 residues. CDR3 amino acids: CASSLGSGDYEQYF. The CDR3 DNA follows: TGTGCCAGCAGCTTAGGTTCAGGGGACTACGAGCAGTACTTC.

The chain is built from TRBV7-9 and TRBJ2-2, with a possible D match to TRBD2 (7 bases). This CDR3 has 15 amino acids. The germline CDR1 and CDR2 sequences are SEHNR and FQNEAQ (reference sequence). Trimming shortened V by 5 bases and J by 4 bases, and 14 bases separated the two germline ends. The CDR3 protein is CASSPTGGGTGELFF. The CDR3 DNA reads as TGTGCCAGCAGCCCCACGGGGGGCGGCACCGGGGAGCTGTTTTTT.

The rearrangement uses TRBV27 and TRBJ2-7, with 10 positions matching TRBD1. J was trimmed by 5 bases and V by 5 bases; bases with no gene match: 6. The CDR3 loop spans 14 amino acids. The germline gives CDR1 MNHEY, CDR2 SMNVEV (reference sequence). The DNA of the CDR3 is TGTGCCAGCAGTCTAGGGGGACAGGGGAACGAGCAGTACTTC. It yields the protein CASSLGGQGNEQYF.

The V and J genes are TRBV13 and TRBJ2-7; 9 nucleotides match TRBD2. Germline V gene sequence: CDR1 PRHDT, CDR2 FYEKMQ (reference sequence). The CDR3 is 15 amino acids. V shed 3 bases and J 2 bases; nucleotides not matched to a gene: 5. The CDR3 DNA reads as TGTGCCAGCAGCTTGAGAGGCGGGAGGGCCTACGAGCAGTACTTC. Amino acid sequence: CASSLRGGRAYEQYF.

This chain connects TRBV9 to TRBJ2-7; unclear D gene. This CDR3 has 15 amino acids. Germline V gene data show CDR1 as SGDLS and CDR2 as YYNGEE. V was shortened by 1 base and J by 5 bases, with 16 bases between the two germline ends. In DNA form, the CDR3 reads TGTGCCAGCAGCGTAAGGCCCTCTATACGGGACGAGCAGTACTTC. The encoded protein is CASSVRPSIRDEQYF.

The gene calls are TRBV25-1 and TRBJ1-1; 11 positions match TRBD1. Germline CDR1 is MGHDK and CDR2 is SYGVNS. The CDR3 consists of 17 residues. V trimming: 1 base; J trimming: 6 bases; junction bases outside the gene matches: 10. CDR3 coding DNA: TGTGCCAGCAGTGAATCTGGACAGGGGGCTTTCTGGTCTGAAGCTTTCTTT. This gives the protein CASSESGQGAFWSEAFF.

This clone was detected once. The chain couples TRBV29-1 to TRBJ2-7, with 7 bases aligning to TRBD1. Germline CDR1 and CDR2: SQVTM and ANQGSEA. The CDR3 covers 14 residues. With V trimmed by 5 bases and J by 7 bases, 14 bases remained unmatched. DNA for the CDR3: TGCAGCGTTCTTCCCACGACAGGGTTTAGGGAGCAGTACTTC. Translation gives CSVLPTTGFREQYF.

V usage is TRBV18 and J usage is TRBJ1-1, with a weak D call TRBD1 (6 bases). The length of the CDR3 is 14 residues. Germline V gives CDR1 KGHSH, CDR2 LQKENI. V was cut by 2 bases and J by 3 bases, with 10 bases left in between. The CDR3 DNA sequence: TGTGCCAGCTCACCAAACCCAGGGGACACTGAAGCTTTCTTT. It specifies CASSPNPGDTEAFF.

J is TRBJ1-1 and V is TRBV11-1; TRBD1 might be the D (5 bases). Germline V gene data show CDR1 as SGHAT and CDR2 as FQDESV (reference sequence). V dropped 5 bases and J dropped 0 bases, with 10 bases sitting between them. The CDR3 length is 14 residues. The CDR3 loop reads CASSSGTLNTEAFF. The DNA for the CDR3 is TGTGCCAGCAGCAGCGGGACCCTGAACACTGAAGCTTTCTTT.

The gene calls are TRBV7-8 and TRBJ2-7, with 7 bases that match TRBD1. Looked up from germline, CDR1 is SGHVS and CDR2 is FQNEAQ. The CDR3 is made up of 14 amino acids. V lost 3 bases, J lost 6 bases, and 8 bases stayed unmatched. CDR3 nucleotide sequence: TGTGCCAGCAGCTTTGGCAGGGGGTCCCCCGAGCAGTACTTC. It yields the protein CASSFGRGSPEQYF.

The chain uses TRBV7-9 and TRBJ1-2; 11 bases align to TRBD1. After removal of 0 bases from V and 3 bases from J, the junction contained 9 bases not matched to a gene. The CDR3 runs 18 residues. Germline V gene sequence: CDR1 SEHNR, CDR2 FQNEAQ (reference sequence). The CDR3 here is CASSLALGQGAVDYGYTF. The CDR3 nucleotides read TGTGCCAGCAGCTTAGCGCTCGGACAGGGGGCTGTGGACTATGGCTACACCTTC.

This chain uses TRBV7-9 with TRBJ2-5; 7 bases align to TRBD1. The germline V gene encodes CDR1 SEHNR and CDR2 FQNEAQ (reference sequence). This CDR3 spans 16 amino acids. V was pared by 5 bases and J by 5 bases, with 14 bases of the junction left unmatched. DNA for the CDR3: TGTGCCAGCAGCAAGGGGACAGACCAAAGAGGGGAGACCCAGTACTTC. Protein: CASSKGTDQRGETQYF.

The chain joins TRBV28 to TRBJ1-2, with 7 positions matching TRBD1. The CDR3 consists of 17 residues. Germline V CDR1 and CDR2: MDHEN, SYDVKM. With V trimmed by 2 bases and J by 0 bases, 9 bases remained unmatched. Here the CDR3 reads CASSLISGGGSNYGYTF. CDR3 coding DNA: TGTGCCAGCAGTTTAATTTCAGGGGGTGGCTCTAACTATGGCTACACCTTC.

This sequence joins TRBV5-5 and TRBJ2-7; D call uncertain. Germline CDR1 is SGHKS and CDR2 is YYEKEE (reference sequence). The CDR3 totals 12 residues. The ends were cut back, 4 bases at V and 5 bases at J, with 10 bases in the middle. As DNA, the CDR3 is TGTGCCAGCAGCCCGGCCCGGGACGAGCAGTACTTC. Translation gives CASSPARDEQYF.